The present TCR beta chain was sequenced within a study of T cell repertoires in ileal Crohn's disease. Study-level background: At surgery, roughly 35% of patients smoked, with median disease duration 7.9 years. Regarding the study as a whole: Sorted CD8 T cells held more high-frequency clones than CD4.

Repertoires were generated with immunoSEQ multiplex PCR, while TCRdb's copy carries only in-frame clones and drops some. The data contain tens of thousands of clones, 85% to 90% of them singletons. Regarding time point: neoterminal ileum biopsy at postoperative endoscopy, about 6 months after surgery. Included were adult ileal or ileocolonic Crohn's patients indicated for ileocolonic resection. The V and J ends lost 6 bases and 10 bases respectively, with 18 bases between them. The CDR3 spans 13 residues. In germline, CDR1 is MNHEY, CDR2 SMNVEV (reference sequence). On this clone: Its antigen is unidentified.

The sequencing sample was made of ileal tissue. V and J are TRBV27 and TRBJ1-1; possible D gene TRBD1, 5 bases. The sequence was obtained from an adult with Crohn's disease. CDR3 in DNA: TGTGCCAGCAGGGGACCTACCGGGGGTATAGCTTTCTTT. Its protein is CASRGPTGGIAFF.